The present TCR beta chain was sequenced within a study of CD8 T cells in ankylosing spondylitis (dated by TCRdb to between 2016 and 2019). At the level of the whole study: T cell receptor beta repertoires were profiled in healthy donors and ankylosing spondylitis patients so that disease-linked TCR variants could be found. The full study cohort comprised some 27 ankylosing spondylitis patients and over 95 healthy donors. Samples of peripheral blood were taken, and for ankylosing spondylitis patients, synovial fluid was collected as well. Broader findings and caveats from the paper: A TCR beta motif made up of several highly homologous amino acid variants appeared to be characteristic of blood from ankylosing spondylitis patients. A CD8+ phenotype was shown by the disease-linked clones, which were found at relatively low frequencies in peripheral blood. Some motif variants had previously been reported in the synovial fluid and blood of reactive arthritis patients, which suggests shared mechanisms of disease initiation. According to the report, matched synovial fluid samples from ankylosing spondylitis patients were significantly enriched for the disease-linked clones.

The sequencing machine was an Illumina HiSeq 2500. Quantitative 5'-RACE with molecular barcodes was used to prepare TCR beta libraries. The paper's data handling went like this. A new computational method based on a probabilistic model of VDJ rearrangement was used to identify disease-linked TCR variants. TCRdb applied fastp at Q25 and MiXCR to the public reads, then kept only in-frame beta chains. Each entry is one CDR3 protein sequence, shown with its most common DNA and genes. TCRdb, not the authors, supplied the V and J calls. Here the sample has about 150,000 distinct CDR3 sequences; under 45% occur a single time. The ten most abundant clones make up roughly 15% of the sample. For each ankylosing spondylitis patient, the synovial fluid sample was matched to a blood sample from that same patient. Of note for this clonotype: Its antigen is unknown. Per-base quality was not reported, and no clone a single base away is much larger than it.

The receptor's source is a male donor with ankylosing spondylitis. The sequenced material came from synovial fluid, either unsorted or a sorted T cell fraction (not recorded which).

The DNA sequence is TGCAGTGCGAGACCCGGGGGACAGGCGTTTCCGACTTTCTTT. This yields the protein CSARPGGQAFPTFF. The sequence links TRBV20-1 to TRBJ1-1, with 8 junctional bases fitting TRBD1. V and J are trimmed by 6 bases and 12 bases, and the gene matches miss 18 bases of the junction. Via the germline V gene (reference sequence), CDR1 is DFQATT and CDR2 SNEGSKA. The CDR3 contains 14 residues, cysteine and phenylalanine counted. The read is trimmed to its CDR3 DNA, 42 bases read in frame from base 1.